The 30 T cell receptor beta chains presented below share a single source sample, sequenced in a study of long-term antiretroviral therapy in people with HIV. Run at survey level, the immunoSEQ assay was version v3.0. Assay: immunoSEQ multiplex PCR; the TCRdb copy retains only in-frame clones and omits some. Seen here are roughly 21,000 clones, about 80% observed once, and the top ten hold roughly a tenth. The sequences come from unsorted PBMCs, collected 4.1 years after starting antiretroviral therapy. The receptors were gathered from a woman aged 40 to 50 with HIV.

The chain recombines TRBV5-5 with TRBJ2-7; a possible D gene is TRBD1 (6 bases). The CDR3 contains 13 residues. Germline CDR1 and CDR2: SGHKS and YYEKEE (reference sequence). Between the trimmed V and J ends, which lost 2 bases and 6 bases, there was a span of 12 bases. The CDR3 DNA sequence: TGTGCCAGCAGCTTAGGGGGATCGGCCGAGCAGTACTTC. Its translation: CASSLGGSAEQYF.

The CDR3 is CASRKELSTDTQYF. Here the CDR3 DNA reads TGTGCCAGTAGGAAGGAACTGAGCACAGATACGCAGTATTTT. V gene TRBV19 combines with J gene TRBJ2-3; D not certain. The germline V gene has CDR1 LNHDA and CDR2 SQIVND (reference sequence). The CDR3 runs 14 residues. V was pared by 6 bases and J by 0 bases, with 10 bases between.

The sample holds one count of this clone. The V and J genes are TRBV19 and TRBJ2-2; 7 bases line up with TRBD2. The CDR3 has 16 amino acids. V lost 1 base to trimming and J lost 3 bases; unmatched junction nucleotides: 5. Germline CDR1 LNHDA, CDR2 SQIVND (reference sequence). CDR3 residues: CASSIGLAEHTGELFF. CDR3 DNA sequence: TGTGCCAGTAGTATAGGTCTAGCGGAACACACCGGGGAGCTGTTTTTT.

This clone is medium-sized in the sample. The genes are TRBV2 and TRBJ2-7; D call uncertain. The germline CDR1 and CDR2 sequences are SNHLY and FYNNEI. Trimming shortened V by 4 bases and J by 0 bases, and 4 bases separated the two germline ends. The CDR3 length is 12 residues. The CDR3 is CASSASSYEQYF. CDR3 nucleotides: TGTGCCAGCAGTGCGAGCTCCTACGAGCAGTACTTC. Full variable domain (missing parts from reference TRBV2 and TRBJ2-7): EPEVTQTPSHQVTQMGQEVILRCVPISNHLYFYWYRQILGQKVEFLVSFYNNEISEKSEIFDDQFSVERPDGSNFTLKIRSTKLEDSAMYFCASSASSYEQYFGPGTRLTVT.

The J gene is TRBJ2-7, the V gene TRBV6-6; no definite D call. The CDR3 runs 12 residues. The ends were cut back, 5 bases at V and 4 bases at J, with 9 bases in the middle. Per germline, CDR1 MNHNY and CDR2 SVGAGI (reference sequence). The CDR3 coding sequence is TGTGCCAGCAGTCCCCAGTTGTACGAGCAGTACTTC. This encodes CASSPQLYEQYF.

The chain is built from TRBV29-1 and TRBJ2-7; D possibly corresponds to TRBD2 (6 bases). Looked up from germline, CDR1 is SQVTM and CDR2 is ANQGSEA. The CDR3 runs 14 residues. V was trimmed by 7 bases and J by 0 bases, leaving 16 bases between them. The CDR3 region has the DNA TGCAGCGCAGAGACAGCCGGGGGCTCCTACGAGCAGTACTTC. This sequence encodes CSAETAGGSYEQYF.

This chain uses TRBV7-9 with TRBJ1-1; D is ambiguous. Germline CDR1 and CDR2: SEHNR and FQNEAQ (reference sequence). Trimming took 10 bases from V and 5 from J, leaving 14 bases between them. There are 12 residues in the CDR3. The CDR3 coding sequence is TGTGCCACTAAGGACCTTGTTACTGAAGCTTTCTTT. It specifies CATKDLVTEAFF.

The chain recombines TRBV30 with TRBJ2-3; TRBD2 matches 9 bases. V dropped 0 bases and J dropped 4; count of bases not matched to a gene: 5. Germline assignment: CDR1 GTSNPN and CDR2 SVGIG (reference sequence). The CDR3 extends over 15 amino acids. The CDR3 DNA follows: TGTGCCTGGAGTGTTGGGACTAGCCGGGCAGATACGCAGTATTTT. Translating gives CAWSVGTSRADTQYF.

The CDR3 loop is CASSLEGSGRSDEQFF. The CDR3 DNA is TGCGCCAGCAGCTTGGAAGGTAGCGGGAGGAGCGATGAGCAGTTCTTC. This sequence joins TRBV5-1 and TRBJ2-1, with TRBD2 matching over 10 bases. The germline V gene has CDR1 SGHRS and CDR2 YFSETQ. This CDR3 has 16 residues. V trimming: 0 bases; J trimming: 8 bases; junction bases outside the gene matches: 8.

The table lists this clone with a few counts. This chain links TRBV30 with TRBJ2-7; 9 nucleotides align to TRBD1. The CDR3 has 12 amino acids. Trimming took 5 bases from V and 6 from J; bases not matched to a gene: 5. The germline gives CDR1 GTSNPN, CDR2 SVGIG (reference sequence). The DNA of the CDR3 is TGTGCCTGGGGGACAGGGAACCGCGAGCAGTACTTC. Its translation: CAWGTGNREQYF.

The CDR3 DNA sequence: TGTGCCAGCAGCAAGGGACAGGACTATGGCTACACCTTC. It yields the protein CASSKGQDYGYTF. The chain combines TRBV2 with TRBJ1-2; 8 bases fit TRBD1. V was clipped by 6 bases and J by 3 bases; unmatched bases: 3. This CDR3 is 13 amino acids long. CDR1 and CDR2 (germline): SNHLY, FYNNEI. Drawing the rest from reference TRBV2 and TRBJ1-2, the complete variable domain is EPEVTQTPSHQVTQMGQEVILRCVPISNHLYFYWYRQILGQKVEFLVSFYNNEISEKSEIFDDQFSVERPDGSNFTLKIRSTKLEDSAMYFCASSKGQDYGYTFGSGTRLTVV.

The V and J genes are TRBV4-1 and TRBJ2-7; no clear D. Per germline, CDR1 MGHRA and CDR2 YSYEKL. This CDR3 is built from 18 residues. With 2 bases removed from V and 6 bases from J, the gap between germline ends came to 26 bases. The CDR3 region has the DNA TGCGCCAGCAGCCAAATTAACGTAAGCGCGCAACCCCCTTGCGAGCAGTACTTC. As protein: CASSQINVSAQPPCEQYF.

The rearrangement links TRBV10-3 to TRBJ2-5, with no clear D. CDR3 length: 14 amino acids. Per the germline V gene, CDR1 is ENHRY and CDR2 is SYGVKD. Trimming shortened V by 0 bases and J by 2 bases, and 7 bases separated the two germline ends. In nucleotides, the CDR3 is TGTGCCATCAGTGAGTCGGCCGCTCAAGAGACCCAGTACTTC. It is translated as CAISESAAQETQYF.

V usage is TRBV7-2 and J usage is TRBJ1-5, with D hard to call. Trimming stripped 1 base from V and 10 bases from J, with 17 bases between. This CDR3 is 15 amino acids long. The germline V gene encodes CDR1 SGHTA and CDR2 FQGNSA. CDR3 in DNA: TGTGCCAGCAGCTTAGGGTATTTATCCGGGAAACCCCAGCATTTT. It codes for CASSLGYLSGKPQHF.

This chain connects TRBV5-4 to TRBJ1-2; D is undetermined. Germline-derived CDR1 and CDR2 are SGHNT and YYREEE (reference sequence). V lost 4 bases, J lost 8 bases, and 21 bases lay in between. CDR3 length: 15 residues. CDR3 nucleotide sequence: TGTGCCAGCAGCCTGGCGGTGGAGGGCGCGGTAGGCTACACCTTC. Encoded protein: CASSLAVEGAVGYTF.

The genes are TRBV30 and TRBJ2-1, with D possibly being TRBD1 or TRBD2 (6 bases each). Germline values: CDR1 GTSNPN, CDR2 SVGIG (reference sequence). V lost 1 base to trimming and J lost 3 bases, with 10 bases between them. The CDR3 loop spans 14 amino acids. The CDR3 DNA sequence: TGTGCCTGGAGTGAGGGGGGACTCTACAATGAGCAGTTCTTC. Amino acid sequence: CAWSEGGLYNEQFF.

This clone appeared once. This chain uses TRBV4-1 with TRBJ2-3; 12 bases map to TRBD2. CDR3 length: 17 amino acids. Germline loops: CDR1 MGHRA, CDR2 YSYEKL. After removal of 3 bases from V and 2 bases from J, the junction contained 6 bases not matched to a gene. The CDR3 bases are TGCGCCAGCAGCCAGCGTGGACTAGCGGGAAACACAGATACGCAGTATTTT. It codes for CASSQRGLAGNTDTQYF.

The rearrangement links TRBV19 to TRBJ1-5; 7 nucleotides line up with TRBD1. Germline CDR1 and CDR2: LNHDA and SQIVND (reference sequence). The CDR3 runs to 15 residues. The junction had 7 bases not matched to a gene; V was cut back by 8 bases and J by 0 bases. The CDR3 sequence: CASGPQGLSNQPQHF. In nucleotides, the CDR3 is TGTGCCAGTGGACCACAGGGGCTTAGCAATCAGCCCCAGCATTTT.

The V gene is TRBV7-2, the J gene TRBJ2-7; 11 bases map to TRBD2. There are 14 residues in the CDR3. The V segment lost 5 bases and the J segment 3 bases; nucleotides outside the gene matches: 3. Germline V lookup: CDR1 SGHTA, CDR2 FQGNSA. The CDR3 DNA reads as TGTGCCAGCAGCATCCTAGCGGGGGGCTACGAGCAGTACTTC. Encoded protein: CASSILAGGYEQYF.

This clone was observed a few times. This chain links TRBV27 with TRBJ2-4, with D maybe TRBD2 (5 bases). Per germline, CDR1 MNHEY and CDR2 SMNVEV (reference sequence). The CDR3 is 11 residues long. Deletions cut 7 bases from V and 7 bases from J, with 8 bases between. Written as DNA, the CDR3 is TGTGCCAGCACCCGAGGGAACATTCAGTACTTC. This sequence encodes CASTRGNIQYF.

The J gene is TRBJ2-2, the V gene TRBV5-1, with D unresolved. The CDR3 is 15 residues long. V was cut by 1 base and J by 0 bases, with 7 bases left in between. Germline lookup yields CDR1 SGHRS and CDR2 YFSETQ. The CDR3 DNA reads TGCGCCAGCAGCTTGTATGGGGCGAACACCGGGGAGCTGTTTTTT. Amino acids: CASSLYGANTGELFF.

This chain connects TRBV5-4 to TRBJ2-1; 8 bases line up with TRBD2. The germline V gene has CDR1 SGHNT and CDR2 YYREEE (reference sequence). V lost 6 bases to trimming and J lost 1 base; unmatched junction nucleotides: 6. The CDR3 is 15 residues long. The chain's CDR3 is CASTPGLVSYNEQFF. The CDR3 nucleotides are TGTGCCAGCACTCCGGGACTAGTGTCCTACAATGAGCAGTTCTTC.

The chain uses TRBV5-4 and TRBJ1-6; a possible D gene is TRBD1 (6 bases). This CDR3 has 17 amino acids. Trimming took off 6 bases at V and 5 bases at J, with 21 bases between the two ends. CDR1 SGHNT and CDR2 YYREEE come from the germline V gene (reference sequence). The CDR3 DNA reads TGTGCCAGCACCTCAGGAGGTTCGGGGGGCCATAATTCACCCCTCCACTTT. It codes for CASTSGGSGGHNSPLHF. Full variable domain (missing parts from reference TRBV5-4 and TRBJ1-6): ETGVTQSPTHLIKTRGQQVTLRCSSQSGHNTVSWYQQALGQGPQFIFQYYREEENGRGNFPPRFSGLQFPNYSSELNVNALELDDSALYLCASTSGGSGGHNSPLHFGNGTRLTVT.

CDR3 in amino acids: CASSTGTGFYEQYF. CDR3 nucleotide sequence: TGTGCCAGTAGTACCGGGACAGGGTTCTACGAGCAGTACTTC. The chain joins TRBV19 to TRBJ2-7; 9 positions match TRBD1. The germline gives CDR1 LNHDA, CDR2 SQIVND (reference sequence). With 4 bases clipped from V and 3 bases from J, the junction kept 4 bases outside the gene matches. The CDR3 runs to 14 residues.

The rearrangement uses TRBV6-1 and TRBJ2-3; D possibly corresponds to TRBD2 (5 bases). Trimming shortened V by 2 bases and J by 3 bases, and 15 bases separated the two germline ends. There are 16 residues in the CDR3. Looked up from germline, CDR1 is MNHNS and CDR2 is SASEGT. Written as DNA, the CDR3 is TGTGCCAGCAGTGAATCCGACGGAGGTGAGACAGATACGCAGTATTTT. Its translation is CASSESDGGETDTQYF.

This clone appeared a single time. V gene TRBV6-5 combines with J gene TRBJ2-4, with D possibly matching TRBD2 (6 bases). The CDR3 is 16 residues long. The V gene lost 0 bases and the J gene lost 4 bases, with 13 bases spanning the gap. CDR1 and CDR2 from the germline V gene are MNHEY and SVGAGI. CDR3 nucleotide sequence: TGTGCCAGCAGTTACTCGTCTTTTGGAGGGAAAAACATTCAGTACTTC. The encoded protein is CASSYSSFGGKNIQYF.

The chain combines TRBV5-4 with TRBJ1-1, with D tentatively TRBD1 (5 bases). Trimming took 0 bases from V and 7 from J, leaving 10 bases between them. Looked up from germline, CDR1 is SGHNT and CDR2 is YYREEE (reference sequence). The CDR3 extends over 13 amino acids. The CDR3 sequence: CASSLGGVNEAFF. In DNA, the CDR3 is TGTGCCAGCAGCTTGGGAGGGGTTAATGAAGCTTTCTTT.

The CDR3 nucleotides are TGTGCCAGCAGTTATCCGGGACAGGTGGTAGGTGAAGCTTTCTTT. It specifies CASSYPGQVVGEAFF. This sequence joins TRBV11-3 and TRBJ1-1, with 8 positions matching TRBD1. The CDR3 is 15 amino acids. Germline-derived CDR1 and CDR2 are SGHNT and YENEEA. The ends lost 6 bases at V and 7 bases at J; junction bases unmatched: 13.

The V gene is TRBV29-1, the J gene TRBJ1-2; 10 nucleotides match TRBD1. Losses at the gene ends were 6 bases for V and 2 bases for J; bases not matched to a gene: 9. Germline CDR1 reads SQVTM; CDR2 reads ANQGSEA. The CDR3 runs 15 residues. CDR3 nucleotides: TGCAGCGTAAGTCGGGACAGGGGACCCAACTATGGCTACACCTTC. It translates to CSVSRDRGPNYGYTF.

The V call is TRBV5-1, the J call TRBJ1-2, with 8 nucleotides matching TRBD1. The CDR3 loop spans 15 amino acids. Germline-derived CDR1 and CDR2 are SGHRS and YFSETQ. J lost 4 bases, V lost 0 bases, and 5 bases had no gene match. CDR3 DNA: TGCGCCAGCAGCTTGGCTGGACAGGGAGCCTATGGCTACACCTTC. Translated: CASSLAGQGAYGYTF.